This TCR beta chain was identified during a study of T cells in Graves' hyperthyroidism and ophthalmopathy. The study's findings and limits: Blood also contained most expanded thyroid clonotypes above 0.001. Ophthalmopathy and stable hyperthyroidism were told apart by a 13 V-J model. The model anticipated ophthalmopathy a median around six months pre-onset.

Authors of the study amplified TCR beta CDR3 regions from RNA transcripts. The HTBI primer set drove a first-round RT-PCR of the TCR CDR3. TCRdb re-called the multiplex PCR reads with MiXCR, one entry per CDR3 protein. The sample records about 480,000 distinct CDR3 sequences, 24% being singletons. Out of approximately 10 ml of fresh peripheral blood came the PBMCs. Trimming took 3 bases from V and 6 from J, leaving 9 bases between them. Germline V gene data show CDR1 as SNHLY and CDR2 as FYNNEI. The CDR3 covers 12 residues. This clonotype was counted many times. Its antigen remains unknown. J is TRBJ2-7 and V is TRBV2, with D tentatively TRBD2 (5 bases). The clonotype was recovered from a woman in her thirties with Graves' ophthalmopathy. Sequencing was performed on blood. CDR3 DNA sequence: TGTGCCAGCAGTGATACGGAGGTCGAGCAGTACTTC. The encoded protein is CASSDTEVEQYF.